One sample yielded the 21 T cell receptor beta chains listed below, sequenced in a study of T cells in localized non-small cell lung cancer. Generated by immunoSEQ multiplex PCR, the TCRdb table keeps only in-frame clones and is missing some. The sample shows about 24,000 clones, roughly 87% of them seen only once. The sample was peripheral blood, taken before any cancer treatment. The receptors were gathered from a male donor at least 60 years old with stage I squamous cell lung carcinoma.

This clone was counted between two and nine times. CDR3 in amino acids: CASSYFRGAPQPQHF. In nucleotides, the CDR3 is TGTGCCAGCAGTTACTTCAGGGGAGCTCCTCAGCCCCAGCATTTT. V usage is TRBV6-5 and J usage is TRBJ1-5; maybe TRBD1 (6 bases). Trimming removed 1 base at V and 6 bases at J, with 13 bases between. CDR3 length equals 15 residues. Per germline, CDR1 MNHEY and CDR2 SVGAGI.

V and J are TRBV11-3 and TRBJ2-2; TRBD2 matches at 11 bases. Germline loops: CDR1 SGHNT, CDR2 YENEEA. The CDR3 contains 16 residues. Unmatched junction bases numbered 5, after V lost 2 bases and J lost 6 bases. This chain's CDR3 is CASSLYASGRSGELFF. CDR3 nucleotides: TGTGCCAGCAGCTTATATGCTAGCGGGAGGTCCGGGGAGCTGTTTTTT.

The rearrangement joins TRBV25-1 to TRBJ1-1; D is unresolved. Germline assignment: CDR1 MGHDK and CDR2 SYGVNS. Trimming took off 8 bases at V and 4 bases at J, with 11 bases between the two ends. This CDR3 is 12 amino acids long. The CDR3 nucleotides read TGTGCCAGCGTGGGGTTGGGCACTGAAGCTTTCTTT. Its protein product is CASVGLGTEAFF.

The V call is TRBV9, the J call TRBJ2-7, with 7 bases matching TRBD2. This CDR3 region has 16 residues. J was trimmed by 2 bases and V by 0 bases; bases with no gene match: 8. Germline V gene lookup returns CDR1 SGDLS and CDR2 YYNGEE. CDR3 in amino acids: CASSVGGSGSTYEQYF. The CDR3, as DNA: TGTGCCAGCAGCGTAGGGGGTAGCGGGTCTACCTACGAGCAGTACTTC.

The chain uses TRBV5-4 and TRBJ2-3; 11 bases line up with TRBD2. Germline trimming cut 4 bases from V and 1 base from J; bases unmatched to any gene: 2. Germline lookup yields CDR1 SGHNT and CDR2 YYREEE (reference sequence). The CDR3 extends over 15 amino acids. This CDR3 is CASSPGLAGTDTQYF. The CDR3 nucleotides read TGTGCCAGCAGCCCGGGACTAGCGGGCACAGATACGCAGTATTTT. Complete variable domain (other parts from reference TRBV5-4 and TRBJ2-3): ETGVTQSPTHLIKTRGQQVTLRCSSQSGHNTVSWYQQALGQGPQFIFQYYREEENGRGNFPPRFSGLQFPNYSSELNVNALELDDSALYLCASSPGLAGTDTQYFGPGTRLTVL.

The V gene is TRBV18, the J gene TRBJ2-5, with 13 bases aligning to TRBD2. This CDR3 is built from 16 residues. The germline V gene encodes CDR1 KGHSH and CDR2 LQKENI. Unmatched junction bases numbered 4, after V lost 6 bases and J lost 0 bases. Here the CDR3 reads CASSPGTSGNQETQYF. In nucleotides, the CDR3 is TGTGCCAGCTCCCCAGGGACTAGCGGGAACCAAGAGACCCAGTACTTC. Looking up the rest from reference TRBV18 and TRBJ2-5 gives the full variable domain: NAGVMQNPRHLVRRRGQEARLRCSPMKGHSHVYWYRQLPEEGLKFMVYLQKENIIDESGMPKERFSAEFPKEGPSILRIQQVVRGDSAAYFCASSPGTSGNQETQYFGPGTRLLVL.

The chain has TRBV11-3 and TRBJ2-1, with 16 bases matching TRBD2. Germline CDR1 SGHNT, CDR2 YENEEA. CDR3 size: 20 residues. The V and J ends lost 4 bases and 7 bases, in that order; junction bases with no gene match: 16. CDR3 residues: CASSSRTGTSGRASLNEQFF. CDR3 DNA sequence: TGTGCCAGCAGCTCCCGAACCGGGACTAGCGGGAGGGCTTCGCTGAATGAGCAGTTCTTC.

This chain uses TRBV10-3 with TRBJ2-3; D not certain. This CDR3 contains 16 residues. V lost 2 bases to trimming and J lost 3 bases, with 15 bases between them. Germline V gives CDR1 ENHRY, CDR2 SYGVKD. Here the CDR3 reads CAISEVRGRKTDTQYF. The CDR3 DNA reads TGTGCCATCAGTGAGGTTAGAGGCAGAAAAACAGATACGCAGTATTTT.

The V and J genes are TRBV28 and TRBJ2-7, with a tentative D call TRBD2 (5 bases). Looked up from germline, CDR1 is MDHEN and CDR2 is SYDVKM. The length of the CDR3 is 14 residues. Trimming took off 3 bases at V and 3 bases at J, with 12 bases between the two ends. The CDR3 loop is CASSFEGRGYEQYF. The CDR3 DNA follows: TGTGCCAGCAGTTTTGAAGGTCGGGGCTACGAGCAGTACTTC.

The chain carries TRBV5-1 and TRBJ2-1; 11 bases are shared with TRBD2. Germline values: CDR1 SGHRS, CDR2 YFSETQ. The CDR3 spans 18 residues. V was clipped by 4 bases and J by 6 bases; unmatched bases: 15. CDR3: CASSLLTSGGALPNEQFF. CDR3 nucleotide sequence: TGCGCCAGCAGCCTGCTCACTAGCGGGGGCGCGCTACCCAATGAGCAGTTCTTC.

The chain links TRBV11-2 to TRBJ1-1, with 10 nucleotides matching TRBD1. With V trimmed by 1 base and J by 5 bases, 4 bases remained unmatched. CDR3 length equals 15 residues. CDR1 is SGHAT and CDR2 is FQNNGV in the germline V gene. The CDR3 nucleotides read TGTGCCAGCAGCTTAGTAAGGACAGGGGGAACTGAAGCTTTCTTT. Translation gives CASSLVRTGGTEAFF.

The rearrangement uses TRBV6-5 and TRBJ1-2; D is undetermined. The V end lost 0 bases, the J end lost 1 base, and 9 bases lay between the germline ends. Germline values: CDR1 MNHEY, CDR2 SVGAGI. The CDR3 has 15 amino acids. CDR3 DNA sequence: TGTGCCAGCAGTTACTCCTATACCAATAACTATGGCTACACCTTC. It is translated as CASSYSYTNNYGYTF.

The J gene is TRBJ1-2, the V gene TRBV7-9; 7 nucleotides align to TRBD1. Per germline, CDR1 SEHNR and CDR2 FQNEAQ (reference sequence). With 6 bases clipped from V and 9 bases from J, the junction kept 13 bases outside the gene matches. This CDR3 has 14 amino acids. The CDR3, as DNA: TGTGCCAGCAGACCCGGGACAGCGGAGTTACGCTACACCTTC. Protein product: CASRPGTAELRYTF.

This sequence joins TRBV7-2 and TRBJ1-2, with TRBD1 matching 8 bases. In germline, CDR1 is SGHTA, CDR2 FQGNSA. The CDR3 loop spans 15 amino acids. V shed 1 base and J 6 bases; nucleotides not matched to a gene: 7. DNA for the CDR3: TGTGCCAGCAGCTTAGAGCGGACAGGGATGGATGGCTACACCTTC. Its translation is CASSLERTGMDGYTF.

V usage is TRBV20-1 and J usage is TRBJ2-3, with D possibly TRBD1 on 5 matching bases. The germline gives CDR1 DFQATT, CDR2 SNEGSKA (reference sequence). This CDR3 is built from 11 residues. Trimming took off 4 bases at V and 5 bases at J, with 7 bases between the two ends. DNA for the CDR3: TGCAGTGCTACTAGGGGAGATACGCAGTATTTT. It encodes CSATRGDTQYF.

The chain uses TRBV7-9 and TRBJ1-1; no clear D gene. From germline, CDR1 is SEHNR and CDR2 FQNEAQ (reference sequence). V was clipped by 1 base and J by 0 bases, with 6 bases between them. The CDR3 has 14 residues. Here the CDR3 reads CASSLVGVNTEAFF. The CDR3 nucleotides read TGTGCCAGCAGCTTAGTAGGAGTGAACACTGAAGCTTTCTTT.

This chain uses TRBV5-1 with TRBJ1-3, with D tentatively TRBD1 (6 bases). The CDR3 totals 16 residues. Trimming took 3 bases from V and 0 from J, leaving 13 bases between them. From germline, CDR1 is SGHRS and CDR2 YFSETQ. In nucleotides, the CDR3 is TGCGCCAGCAGCTCTCAGGGGTCTTACTCTGGAAACACCATATATTTT. Its protein product is CASSSQGSYSGNTIYF.

Comments on this clone: One junction end does not reproduce the germline sequence, and a read error may be involved. The rearrangement links TRBV7-7 to TRBJ2-3; the D gene is possibly TRBD2 (5 bases). Germline assignment: CDR1 SSHAT and CDR2 FNYEAQ (reference sequence). The CDR3 spans 14 residues. This chain's CDR3 is CASSLNGMGDTQYF. CDR3 sequence (DNA): TGTGCTAGCAGCTTAAACGGGATGGGAGATACGCAGTATTTT.

In its sample, this clone was seen a few times. This chain connects TRBV6-1 to TRBJ2-5; the match to TRBD2 covers 7 bases. Germline CDR1 MNHNS, CDR2 SASEGT. This CDR3 contains 15 residues. The junction had 8 bases not matched to a gene; V was cut back by 3 bases and J by 4 bases. CDR3 sequence reads: CASSDGGGGLETQYF. The CDR3 DNA sequence: TGTGCCAGCAGTGACGGTGGGGGGGGACTAGAGACCCAGTACTTC.

This clone showed up just once. The chain couples TRBV6-5 to TRBJ1-2; tentative D call: TRBD1 (6 bases). Germline assignment: CDR1 MNHEY and CDR2 SVGAGI. The V gene lost 5 bases and the J gene lost 8 bases, with 15 bases spanning the gap. This CDR3 has 13 amino acids. The CDR3: CASSTQGSGGYTF. The CDR3 DNA reads as TGTGCCAGCAGTACCCAGGGGTCCGGGGGCTACACCTTC.

The chain recombines TRBV7-3 with TRBJ1-1, with D maybe TRBD1 (5 bases). In germline, CDR1 is SGHTA, CDR2 FQGTGA. The ends were cut back, 3 bases at V and 3 bases at J, with 8 bases in the middle. CDR3 length: 13 amino acids. In DNA, the CDR3 is TGTGCCAGCAGCTTCCAGGGCGACACTGAAGCTTTCTTT. This sequence encodes CASSFQGDTEAFF.